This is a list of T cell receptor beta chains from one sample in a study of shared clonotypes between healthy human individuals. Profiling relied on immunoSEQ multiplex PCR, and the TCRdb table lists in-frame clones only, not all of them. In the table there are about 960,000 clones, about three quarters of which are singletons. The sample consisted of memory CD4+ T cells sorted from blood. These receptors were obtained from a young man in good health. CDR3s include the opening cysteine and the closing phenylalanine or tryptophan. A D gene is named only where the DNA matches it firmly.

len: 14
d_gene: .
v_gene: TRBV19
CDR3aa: CASSLLDSNQPQHF

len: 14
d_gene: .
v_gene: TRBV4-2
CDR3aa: CASSGEGLNSPLHF

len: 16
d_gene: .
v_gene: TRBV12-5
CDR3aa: CASGLVTSTGGNTIYF

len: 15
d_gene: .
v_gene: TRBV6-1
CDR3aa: CASVGDFLANEKLFF

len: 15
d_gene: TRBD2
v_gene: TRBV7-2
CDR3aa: CASSPRTSGTREQYF

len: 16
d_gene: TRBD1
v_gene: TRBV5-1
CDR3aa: CASSPEGTGSGNTIYF

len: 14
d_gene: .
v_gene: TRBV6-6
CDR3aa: CASSWDGSTDTQYF

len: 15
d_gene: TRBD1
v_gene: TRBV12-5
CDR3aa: CASGLGQTGGNTIYF

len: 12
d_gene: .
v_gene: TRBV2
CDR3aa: CASSQQGFALFF

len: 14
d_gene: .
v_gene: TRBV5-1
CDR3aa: CASSSDSWGTEAFF

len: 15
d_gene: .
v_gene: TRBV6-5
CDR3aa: CASSQQRGGTDTQYF

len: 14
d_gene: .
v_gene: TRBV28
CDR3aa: CASSWTATYNEQFF

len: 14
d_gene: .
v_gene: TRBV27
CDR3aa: CASSTDAFTGELFF

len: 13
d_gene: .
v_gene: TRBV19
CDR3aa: CASSLTVQETQYF

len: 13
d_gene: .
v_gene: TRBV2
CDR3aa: CASTGESNQPQHF

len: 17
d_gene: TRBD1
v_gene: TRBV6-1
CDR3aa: CASSELRGGQINQPQHF

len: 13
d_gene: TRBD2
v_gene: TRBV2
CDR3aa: CASSRTSVGELFF

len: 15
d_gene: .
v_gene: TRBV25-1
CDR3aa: CASSDNRHPNTEAFF

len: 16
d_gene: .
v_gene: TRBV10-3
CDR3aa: CATQAMSFLGQETQYF

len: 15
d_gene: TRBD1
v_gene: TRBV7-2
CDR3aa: CASSLGQGLGTEAFF

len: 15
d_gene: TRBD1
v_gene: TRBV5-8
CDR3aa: CASSSTGRYTGELFF

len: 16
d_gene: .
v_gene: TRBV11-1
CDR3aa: CASSPRNGGEWTEAFF

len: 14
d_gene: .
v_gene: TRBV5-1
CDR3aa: CASRWGGLNTEAFF

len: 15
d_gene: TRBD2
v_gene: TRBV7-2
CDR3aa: CASSLIGTSPYEQYF

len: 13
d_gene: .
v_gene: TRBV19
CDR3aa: CASSIQYSYEQYF

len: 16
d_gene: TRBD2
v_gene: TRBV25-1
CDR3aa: CASRDSSGSPRATQYF

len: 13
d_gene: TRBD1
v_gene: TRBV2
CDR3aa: CASRGTGPLGYTF

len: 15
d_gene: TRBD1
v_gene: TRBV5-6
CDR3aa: CASSAKGARLSGYTF

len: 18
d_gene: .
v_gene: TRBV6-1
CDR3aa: CASSEALSSGSGANVLTF

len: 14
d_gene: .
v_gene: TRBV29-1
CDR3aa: CSVEYSRMNTEAFF

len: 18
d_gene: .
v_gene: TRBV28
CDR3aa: CASSLDRPGSTSFQPQHF

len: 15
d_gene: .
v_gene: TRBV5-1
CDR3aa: CASSLIGKTGNTIYF

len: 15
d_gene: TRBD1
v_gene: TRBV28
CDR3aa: CASRTQGAGANVLTF

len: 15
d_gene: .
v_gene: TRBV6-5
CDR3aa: CATISLYTKGHGYTF

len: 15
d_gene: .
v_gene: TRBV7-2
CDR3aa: CASSLLAPSTDTQYF

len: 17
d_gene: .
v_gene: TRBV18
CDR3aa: CASSQGLGPSGANVLTF

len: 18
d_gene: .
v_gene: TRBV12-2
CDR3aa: CASRHDRGQDSSNQPQHF

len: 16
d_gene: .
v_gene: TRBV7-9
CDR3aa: CASSLGYGVELNGYTF

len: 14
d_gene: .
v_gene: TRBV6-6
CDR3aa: CASSYSPASHEQYF

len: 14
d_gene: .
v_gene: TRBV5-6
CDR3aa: CASSLGYMGNEQFF

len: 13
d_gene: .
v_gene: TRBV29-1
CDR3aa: CSVGGGSNQPQHF

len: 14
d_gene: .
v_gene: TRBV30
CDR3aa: CAWSARGINEKLFF

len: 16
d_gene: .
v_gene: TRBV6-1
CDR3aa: CASSEAIIWINQPQHF

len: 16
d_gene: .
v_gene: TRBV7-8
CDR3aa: CASSLALNWNRPEAFF

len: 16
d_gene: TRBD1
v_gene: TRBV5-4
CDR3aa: CASSLAQGAGGKTQYF

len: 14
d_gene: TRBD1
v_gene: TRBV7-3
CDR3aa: CASSPQGNRGEAFF

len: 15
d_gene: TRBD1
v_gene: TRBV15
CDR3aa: CATTRRQGRGETQYF